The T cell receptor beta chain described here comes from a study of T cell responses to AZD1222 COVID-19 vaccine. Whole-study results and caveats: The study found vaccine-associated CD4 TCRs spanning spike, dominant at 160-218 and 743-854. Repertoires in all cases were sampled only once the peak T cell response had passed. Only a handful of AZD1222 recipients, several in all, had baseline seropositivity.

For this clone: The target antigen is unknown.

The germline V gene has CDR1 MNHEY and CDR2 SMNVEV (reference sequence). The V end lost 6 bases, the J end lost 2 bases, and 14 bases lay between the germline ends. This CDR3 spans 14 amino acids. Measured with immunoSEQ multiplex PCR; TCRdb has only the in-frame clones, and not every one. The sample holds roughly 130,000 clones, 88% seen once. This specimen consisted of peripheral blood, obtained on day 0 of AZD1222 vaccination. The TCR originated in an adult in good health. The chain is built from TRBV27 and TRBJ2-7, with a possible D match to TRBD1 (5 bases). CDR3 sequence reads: CASSPTTATYEQYF. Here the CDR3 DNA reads TGTGCCAGCAGCCCCACGACAGCAACCTACGAGCAGTACTTC.